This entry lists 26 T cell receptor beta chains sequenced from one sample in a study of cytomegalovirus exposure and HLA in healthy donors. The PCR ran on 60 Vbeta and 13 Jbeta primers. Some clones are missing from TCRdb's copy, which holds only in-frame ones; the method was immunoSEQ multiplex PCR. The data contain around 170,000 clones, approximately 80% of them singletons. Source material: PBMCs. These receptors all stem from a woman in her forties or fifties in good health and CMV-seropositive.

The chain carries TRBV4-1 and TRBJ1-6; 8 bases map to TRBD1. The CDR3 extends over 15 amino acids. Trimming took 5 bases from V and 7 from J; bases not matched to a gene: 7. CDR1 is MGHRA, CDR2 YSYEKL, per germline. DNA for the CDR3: TGCGCCAGCAGCAGATCGGACAGGGAAAATTCACCCCTCCACTTT. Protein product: CASSRSDRENSPLHF.

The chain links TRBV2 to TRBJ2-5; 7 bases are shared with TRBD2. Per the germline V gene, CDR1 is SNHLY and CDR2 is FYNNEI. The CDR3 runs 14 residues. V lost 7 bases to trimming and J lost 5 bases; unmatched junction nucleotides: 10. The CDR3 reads CASKAGPSVETQYF. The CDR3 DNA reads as TGTGCCAGCAAAGCGGGGCCTAGTGTGGAGACCCAGTACTTC. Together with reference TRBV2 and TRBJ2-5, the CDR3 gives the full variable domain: EPEVTQTPSHQVTQMGQEVILRCVPISNHLYFYWYRQILGQKVEFLVSFYNNEISEKSEIFDDQFSVERPDGSNFTLKIRSTKLEDSAMYFCASKAGPSVETQYFGPGTRLLVL.

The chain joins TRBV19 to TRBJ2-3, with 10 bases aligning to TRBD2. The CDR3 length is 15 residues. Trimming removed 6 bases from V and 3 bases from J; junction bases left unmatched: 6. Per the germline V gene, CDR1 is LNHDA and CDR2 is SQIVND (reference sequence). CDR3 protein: CASSPPGLATDTQYF. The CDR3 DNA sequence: TGTGCCAGTAGCCCCCCGGGACTAGCGACAGATACGCAGTATTTT.

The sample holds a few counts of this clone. CDR3 region: CASSQDRSSGNTIYF. The DNA for the CDR3 is TGCGCCAGCAGCCAAGATCGGAGCTCTGGAAACACCATATATTTT. The chain employs TRBV4-3 and TRBJ1-3; no definite D call. Germline assignment: CDR1 LGHNA and CDR2 YSLEER. Trimming took 0 bases from V and 0 from J, leaving 6 bases between them. The CDR3 loop spans 15 amino acids.

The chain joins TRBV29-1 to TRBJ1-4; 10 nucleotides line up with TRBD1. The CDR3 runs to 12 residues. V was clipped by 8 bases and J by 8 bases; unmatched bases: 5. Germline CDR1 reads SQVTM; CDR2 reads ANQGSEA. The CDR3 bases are TGCAGCTTCGGGACAGGGGACGAAAAACTGTTTTTT. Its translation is CSFGTGDEKLFF.

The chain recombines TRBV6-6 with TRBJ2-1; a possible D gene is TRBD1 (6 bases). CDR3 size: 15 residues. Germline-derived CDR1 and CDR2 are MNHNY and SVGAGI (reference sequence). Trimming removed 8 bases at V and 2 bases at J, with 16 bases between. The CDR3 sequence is CASQTGTGAYNEQFF. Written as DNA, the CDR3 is TGTGCCAGCCAGACAGGCACTGGGGCCTACAATGAGCAGTTCTTC.

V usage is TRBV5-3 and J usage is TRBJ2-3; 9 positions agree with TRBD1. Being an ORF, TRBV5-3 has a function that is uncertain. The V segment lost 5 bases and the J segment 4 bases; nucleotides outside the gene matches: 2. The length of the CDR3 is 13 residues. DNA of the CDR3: TGTGCCAGAAGTCGACAGGGGGCAGATACGCAGTATTTT. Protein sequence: CARSRQGADTQYF.

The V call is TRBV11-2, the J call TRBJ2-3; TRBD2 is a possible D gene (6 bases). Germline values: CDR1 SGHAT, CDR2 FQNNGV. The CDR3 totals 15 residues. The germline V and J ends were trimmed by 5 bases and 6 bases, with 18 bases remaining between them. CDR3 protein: CASSGRDFLQDTQYF. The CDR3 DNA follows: TGTGCCAGCAGCGGACGGGACTTTTTACAGGATACGCAGTATTTT.

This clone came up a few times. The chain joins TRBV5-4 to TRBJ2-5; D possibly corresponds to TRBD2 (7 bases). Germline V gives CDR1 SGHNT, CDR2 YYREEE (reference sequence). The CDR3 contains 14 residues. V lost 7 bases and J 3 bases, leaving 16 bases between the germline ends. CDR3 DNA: TGTGCCAGCGGTCCGGCGGGGGCGAAAGAGACCCAGTACTTC. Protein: CASGPAGAKETQYF.

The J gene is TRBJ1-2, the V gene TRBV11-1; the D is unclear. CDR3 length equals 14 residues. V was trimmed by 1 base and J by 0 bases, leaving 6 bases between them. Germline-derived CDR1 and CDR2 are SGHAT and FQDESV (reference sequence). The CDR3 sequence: CASSLGEANYGYTF. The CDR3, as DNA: TGTGCCAGCAGCTTAGGAGAAGCTAACTATGGCTACACCTTC.

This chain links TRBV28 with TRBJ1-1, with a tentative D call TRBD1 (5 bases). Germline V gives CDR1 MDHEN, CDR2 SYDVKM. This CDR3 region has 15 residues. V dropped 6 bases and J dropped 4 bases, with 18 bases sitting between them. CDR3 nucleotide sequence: TGTGCCAGCAGAAGTGTGTCCAGGGCGGCCACTGAAGCTTTCTTT. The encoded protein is CASRSVSRAATEAFF.

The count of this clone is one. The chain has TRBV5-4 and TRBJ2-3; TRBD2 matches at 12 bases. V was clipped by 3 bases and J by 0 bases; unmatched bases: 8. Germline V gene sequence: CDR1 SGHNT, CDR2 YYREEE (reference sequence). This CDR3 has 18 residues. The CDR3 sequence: CASSSRTSGASSTDTQYF. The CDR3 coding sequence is TGTGCCAGCAGCTCCCGGACTAGCGGGGCCTCTAGCACAGATACGCAGTATTTT.

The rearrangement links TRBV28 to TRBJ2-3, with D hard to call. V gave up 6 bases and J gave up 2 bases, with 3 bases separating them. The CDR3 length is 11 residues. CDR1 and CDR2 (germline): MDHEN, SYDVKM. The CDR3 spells CASSNTDTQYF. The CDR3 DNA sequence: TGTGCCAGCAGCAACACAGATACGCAGTATTTT.

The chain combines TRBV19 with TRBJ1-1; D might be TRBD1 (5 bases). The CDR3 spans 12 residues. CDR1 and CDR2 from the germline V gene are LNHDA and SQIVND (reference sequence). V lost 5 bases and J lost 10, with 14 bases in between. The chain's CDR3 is CASSGRARGAFF. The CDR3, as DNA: TGTGCCAGTAGTGGCAGGGCGCGGGGAGCTTTCTTT.

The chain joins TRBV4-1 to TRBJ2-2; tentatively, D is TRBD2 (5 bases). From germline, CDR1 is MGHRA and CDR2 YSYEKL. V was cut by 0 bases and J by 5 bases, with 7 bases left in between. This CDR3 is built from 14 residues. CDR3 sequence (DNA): TGCGCCAGCAGCCAAGAAAGCGGAACCGGGGAGCTGTTTTTT. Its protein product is CASSQESGTGELFF.

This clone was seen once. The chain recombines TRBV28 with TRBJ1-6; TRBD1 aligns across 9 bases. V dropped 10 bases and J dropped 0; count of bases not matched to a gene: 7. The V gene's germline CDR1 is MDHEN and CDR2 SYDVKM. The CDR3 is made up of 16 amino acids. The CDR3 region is CATGGGQGSYNSPLHF. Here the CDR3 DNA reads TGTGCCACCGGGGGGGGACAGGGCTCCTATAATTCACCCCTCCACTTT.

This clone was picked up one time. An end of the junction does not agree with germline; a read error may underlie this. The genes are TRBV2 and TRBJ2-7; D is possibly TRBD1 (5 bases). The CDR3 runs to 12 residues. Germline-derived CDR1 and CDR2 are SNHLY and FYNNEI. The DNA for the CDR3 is TGTGCCCGCAGCGCGGACAACTACGAGCAGTACTTC. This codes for CARSADNYEQYF.

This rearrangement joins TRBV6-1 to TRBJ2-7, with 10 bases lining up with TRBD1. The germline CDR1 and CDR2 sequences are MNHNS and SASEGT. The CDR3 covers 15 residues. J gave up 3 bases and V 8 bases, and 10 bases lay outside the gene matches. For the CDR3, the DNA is TGTGCCAGCGGCCCCGGGACAGGGGTGAACTACGAGCAGTACTTC. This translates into CASGPGTGVNYEQYF.

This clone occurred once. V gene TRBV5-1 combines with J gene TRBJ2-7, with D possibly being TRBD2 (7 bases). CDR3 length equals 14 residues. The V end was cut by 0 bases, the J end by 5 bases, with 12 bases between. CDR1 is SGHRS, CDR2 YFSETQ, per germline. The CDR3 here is CASSLAGGGHEQYF. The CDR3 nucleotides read TGCGCCAGCAGCTTGGCCGGCGGGGGCCACGAGCAGTACTTC.

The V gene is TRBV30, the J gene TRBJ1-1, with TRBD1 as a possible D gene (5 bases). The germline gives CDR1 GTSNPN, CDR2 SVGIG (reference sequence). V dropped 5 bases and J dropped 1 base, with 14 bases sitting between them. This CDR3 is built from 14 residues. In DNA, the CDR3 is TGTGCCTGGGGGAGGGTGGGGACGAACACTGAAGCTTTCTTT. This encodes CAWGRVGTNTEAFF.

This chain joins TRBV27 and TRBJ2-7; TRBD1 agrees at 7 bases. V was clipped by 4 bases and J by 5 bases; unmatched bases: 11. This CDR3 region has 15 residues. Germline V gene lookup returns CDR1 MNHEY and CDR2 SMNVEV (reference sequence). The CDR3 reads CASSSSSGQRDEQYF. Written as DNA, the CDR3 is TGTGCCAGCAGTTCTTCATCGGGACAGAGGGACGAGCAGTACTTC.

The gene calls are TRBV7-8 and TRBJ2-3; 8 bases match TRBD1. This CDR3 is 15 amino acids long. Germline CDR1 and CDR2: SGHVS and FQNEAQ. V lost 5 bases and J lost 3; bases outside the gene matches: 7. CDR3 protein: CASSLRQGRTDTQYF. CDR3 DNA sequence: TGTGCCAGCAGCCTGAGACAGGGGCGGACAGATACGCAGTATTTT.

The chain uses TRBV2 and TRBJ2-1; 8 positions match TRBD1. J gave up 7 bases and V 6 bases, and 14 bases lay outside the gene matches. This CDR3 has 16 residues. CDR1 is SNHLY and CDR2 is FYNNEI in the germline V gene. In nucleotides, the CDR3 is TGTGCCAGCAGCCTTCGCGTCGCGGGACAGGCGAATGAGCAGTTCTTC. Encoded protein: CASSLRVAGQANEQFF.

The CDR3 coding sequence is TGTGCCAGCAGTTTAACTTTGGCGGGGGGGCAGGGCACAGATACGCAGTATTTT. As protein: CASSLTLAGGQGTDTQYF. This chain uses TRBV27 with TRBJ2-3; 9 bases map to TRBD2. V was clipped by 2 bases and J by 1 base; unmatched bases: 10. Germline V gene data show CDR1 as MNHEY and CDR2 as SMNVEV (reference sequence). There are 18 residues in the CDR3.

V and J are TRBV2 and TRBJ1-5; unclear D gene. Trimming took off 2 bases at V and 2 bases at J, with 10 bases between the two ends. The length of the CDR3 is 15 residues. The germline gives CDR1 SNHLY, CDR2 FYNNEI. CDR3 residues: CASSEWAARNQPQHF. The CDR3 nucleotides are TGTGCCAGCAGTGAATGGGCAGCCCGCAATCAGCCCCAGCATTTT.

The CDR3: CASSLASGGYEQYF. The DNA of the CDR3 is TGTGCCAGCAGCTTAGCTAGCGGGGGTTACGAGCAGTACTTC. This chain links TRBV7-2 with TRBJ2-7; 9 positions match TRBD2. Trimming cost V 0 bases and J 4 bases; bases outside gene matches: 1. This CDR3 comprises 14 residues. Looked up from germline, CDR1 is SGHTA and CDR2 is FQGNSA.